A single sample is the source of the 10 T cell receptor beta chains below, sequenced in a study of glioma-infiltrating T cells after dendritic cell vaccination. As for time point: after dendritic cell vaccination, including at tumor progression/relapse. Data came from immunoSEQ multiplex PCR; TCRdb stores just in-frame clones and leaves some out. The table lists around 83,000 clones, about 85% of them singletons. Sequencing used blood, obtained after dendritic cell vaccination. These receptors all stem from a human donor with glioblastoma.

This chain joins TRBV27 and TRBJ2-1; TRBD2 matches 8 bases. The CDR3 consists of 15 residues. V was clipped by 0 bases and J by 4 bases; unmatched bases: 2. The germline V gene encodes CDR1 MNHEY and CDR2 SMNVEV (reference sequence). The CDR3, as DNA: TGTGCCAGCAGTTTATCCAGCGGGGGATACAATGAGCAGTTCTTC. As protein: CASSLSSGGYNEQFF.

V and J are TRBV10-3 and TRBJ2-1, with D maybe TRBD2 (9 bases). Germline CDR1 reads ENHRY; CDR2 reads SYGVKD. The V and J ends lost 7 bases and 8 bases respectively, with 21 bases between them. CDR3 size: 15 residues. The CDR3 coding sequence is TGTGCCATCACCCCAGGGGGCGGGGGGGCCCATGAGCAGTTCTTC. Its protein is CAITPGGGGAHEQFF.

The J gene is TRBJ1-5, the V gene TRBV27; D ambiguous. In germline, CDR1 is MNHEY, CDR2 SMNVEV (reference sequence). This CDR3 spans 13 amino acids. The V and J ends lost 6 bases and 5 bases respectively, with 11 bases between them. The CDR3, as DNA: TGTGCCAGCAGGTCCAGGTGGGATCAGCCCCAGCATTTT. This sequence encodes CASRSRWDQPQHF.

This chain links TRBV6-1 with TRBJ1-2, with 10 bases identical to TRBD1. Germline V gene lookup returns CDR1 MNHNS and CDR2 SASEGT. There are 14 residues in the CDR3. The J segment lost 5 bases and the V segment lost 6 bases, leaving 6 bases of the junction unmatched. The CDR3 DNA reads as TGTGCCAGCAGAGCTCTGGACAGGGGGTATGGCTACACCTTC. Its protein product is CASRALDRGYGYTF.

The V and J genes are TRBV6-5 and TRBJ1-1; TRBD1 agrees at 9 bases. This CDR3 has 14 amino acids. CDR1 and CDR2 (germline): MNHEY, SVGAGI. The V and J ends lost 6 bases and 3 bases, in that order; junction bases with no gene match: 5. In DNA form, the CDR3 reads TGTGCCAGCAGGCAATGGGACAGGGACACTGAAGCTTTCTTT. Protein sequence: CASRQWDRDTEAFF.

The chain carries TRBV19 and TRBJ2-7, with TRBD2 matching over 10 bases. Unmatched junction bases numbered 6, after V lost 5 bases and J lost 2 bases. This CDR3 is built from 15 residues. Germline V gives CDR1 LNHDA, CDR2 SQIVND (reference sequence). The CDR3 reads CASSQSGGAAYEQYF. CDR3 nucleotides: TGTGCCAGTAGTCAGAGCGGGGGGGCCGCCTACGAGCAGTACTTC.

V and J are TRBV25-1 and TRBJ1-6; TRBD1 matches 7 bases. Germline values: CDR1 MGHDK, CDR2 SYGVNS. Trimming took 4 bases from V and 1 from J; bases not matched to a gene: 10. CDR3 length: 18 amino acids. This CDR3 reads CASSADRESWSYNSPLHF. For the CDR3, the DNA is TGTGCCAGCAGTGCCGACAGGGAATCGTGGTCCTATAATTCACCCCTCCACTTT.

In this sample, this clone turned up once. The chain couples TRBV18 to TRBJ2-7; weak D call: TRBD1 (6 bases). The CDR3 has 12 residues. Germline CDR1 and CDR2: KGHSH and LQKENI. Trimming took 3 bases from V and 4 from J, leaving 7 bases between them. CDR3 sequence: CASSPGQYEQYF. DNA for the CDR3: TGTGCCAGCTCACCCGGACAGTACGAGCAGTACTTC.

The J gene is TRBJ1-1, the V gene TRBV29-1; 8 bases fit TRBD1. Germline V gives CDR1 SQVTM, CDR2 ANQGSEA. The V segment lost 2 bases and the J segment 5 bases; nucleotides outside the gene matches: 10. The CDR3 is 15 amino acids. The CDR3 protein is CSVESLGQGGTEAFF. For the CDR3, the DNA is TGCAGCGTTGAATCTCTAGGACAGGGAGGGACTGAAGCTTTCTTT.

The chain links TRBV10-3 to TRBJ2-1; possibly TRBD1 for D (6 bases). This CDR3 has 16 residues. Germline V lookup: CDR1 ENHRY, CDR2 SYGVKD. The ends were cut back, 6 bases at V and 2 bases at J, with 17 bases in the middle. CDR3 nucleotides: TGTGCCATCAGAGCCCCACAGGGCCCCACCTACAATGAGCAGTTCTTC. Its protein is CAIRAPQGPTYNEQFF.